This T cell receptor beta chain is from a study of Ad26.COV2.S vaccination and SARS-CoV-2 variants. Described treatment: 19 received Ad26.COV2.S at low or high dose, single or two shots; 5 received placebo; per-sample allocation not given. Collection of samples fell on day 63 after the first vaccine or placebo injection. Notes on this clone: Its target is not known.

Study results and caveats: Participants in the vaccine arm had higher spike-specific TCR breadth; placebo recipients had lower.

Repertoires were generated with immunoSEQ multiplex PCR, while TCRdb's copy carries only in-frame clones and drops some. The data hold hundreds of thousands of clones, with about 88% observed a single time. Sample: peripheral blood, taken in a trial of Ad26.COV2.S vaccine versus placebo. The clonotype comes from a person aged 18-60 years who received the Ad26.COV2.S COVID-19 vaccine or a placebo.

CDR3 sequence: CASSQGLAGVPPYEQYF. DNA of the CDR3: TGTGCCAGCAGCCAGGGACTAGCGGGAGTGCCTCCCTACGAGCAGTACTTC. The V and J genes are TRBV14 and TRBJ2-7; 14 nucleotides line up with TRBD2. The germline gives CDR1 SGHDN, CDR2 FVKESK. CDR3 length: 17 amino acids. V dropped 3 bases and J dropped 2; count of bases not matched to a gene: 6.